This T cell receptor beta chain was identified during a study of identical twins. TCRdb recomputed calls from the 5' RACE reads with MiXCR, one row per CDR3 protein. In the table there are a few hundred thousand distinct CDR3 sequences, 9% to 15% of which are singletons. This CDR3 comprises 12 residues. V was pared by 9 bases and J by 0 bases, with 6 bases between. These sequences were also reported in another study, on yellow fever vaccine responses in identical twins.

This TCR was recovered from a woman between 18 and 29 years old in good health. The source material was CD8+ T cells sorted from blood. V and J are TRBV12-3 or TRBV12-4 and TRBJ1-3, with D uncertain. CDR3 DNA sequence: TGTGCCAGTCAGGACTCTGGAAACACCATATATTTT. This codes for CASQDSGNTIYF.